What follows describes a single T cell receptor beta chain. Profiled with immunoSEQ multiplex PCR; TCRdb holds only in-frame clones, not every one. The table records roughly 350,000 clones, roughly 85% of them present only once. The CDR3 is 16 residues long. Per the germline V gene, CDR1 is SGHTA and CDR2 is FQGTGA. The V gene lost 5 bases and the J gene lost 10 bases, with 24 bases spanning the gap. This specimen belongs to a study of blood T cell repertoires in COVID-19. About the research overall: Sites in the United States, Italy and Spain provided acute and convalescent COVID-19 samples.

The V call is TRBV7-3, the J call TRBJ2-1; D perhaps matches TRBD1 (9 bases). The TCR sequence derives from a woman aged 18 to 35 with acute or convalescent COVID-19. Material for sequencing was peripheral blood. Here the CDR3 DNA reads TGTGCCAGCAGCCTCCGGGGGGGACAGGGAGCGGAGGAGCAGTTCTTC. Protein product: CASSLRGGQGAEEQFF.